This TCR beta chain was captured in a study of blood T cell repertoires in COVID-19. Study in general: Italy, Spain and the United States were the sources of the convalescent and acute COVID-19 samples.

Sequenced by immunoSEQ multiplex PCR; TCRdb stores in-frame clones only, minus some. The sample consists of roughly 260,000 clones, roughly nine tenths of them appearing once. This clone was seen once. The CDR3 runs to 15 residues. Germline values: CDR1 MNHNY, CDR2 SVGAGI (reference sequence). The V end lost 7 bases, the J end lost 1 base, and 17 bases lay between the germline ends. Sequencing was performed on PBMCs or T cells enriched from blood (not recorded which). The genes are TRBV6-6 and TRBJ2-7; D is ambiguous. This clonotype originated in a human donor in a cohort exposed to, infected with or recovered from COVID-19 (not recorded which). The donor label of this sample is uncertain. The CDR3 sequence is CASTATRPDSYEQYF. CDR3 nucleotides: TGTGCCAGCACCGCAACCAGGCCCGATTCCTACGAGCAGTACTTC.